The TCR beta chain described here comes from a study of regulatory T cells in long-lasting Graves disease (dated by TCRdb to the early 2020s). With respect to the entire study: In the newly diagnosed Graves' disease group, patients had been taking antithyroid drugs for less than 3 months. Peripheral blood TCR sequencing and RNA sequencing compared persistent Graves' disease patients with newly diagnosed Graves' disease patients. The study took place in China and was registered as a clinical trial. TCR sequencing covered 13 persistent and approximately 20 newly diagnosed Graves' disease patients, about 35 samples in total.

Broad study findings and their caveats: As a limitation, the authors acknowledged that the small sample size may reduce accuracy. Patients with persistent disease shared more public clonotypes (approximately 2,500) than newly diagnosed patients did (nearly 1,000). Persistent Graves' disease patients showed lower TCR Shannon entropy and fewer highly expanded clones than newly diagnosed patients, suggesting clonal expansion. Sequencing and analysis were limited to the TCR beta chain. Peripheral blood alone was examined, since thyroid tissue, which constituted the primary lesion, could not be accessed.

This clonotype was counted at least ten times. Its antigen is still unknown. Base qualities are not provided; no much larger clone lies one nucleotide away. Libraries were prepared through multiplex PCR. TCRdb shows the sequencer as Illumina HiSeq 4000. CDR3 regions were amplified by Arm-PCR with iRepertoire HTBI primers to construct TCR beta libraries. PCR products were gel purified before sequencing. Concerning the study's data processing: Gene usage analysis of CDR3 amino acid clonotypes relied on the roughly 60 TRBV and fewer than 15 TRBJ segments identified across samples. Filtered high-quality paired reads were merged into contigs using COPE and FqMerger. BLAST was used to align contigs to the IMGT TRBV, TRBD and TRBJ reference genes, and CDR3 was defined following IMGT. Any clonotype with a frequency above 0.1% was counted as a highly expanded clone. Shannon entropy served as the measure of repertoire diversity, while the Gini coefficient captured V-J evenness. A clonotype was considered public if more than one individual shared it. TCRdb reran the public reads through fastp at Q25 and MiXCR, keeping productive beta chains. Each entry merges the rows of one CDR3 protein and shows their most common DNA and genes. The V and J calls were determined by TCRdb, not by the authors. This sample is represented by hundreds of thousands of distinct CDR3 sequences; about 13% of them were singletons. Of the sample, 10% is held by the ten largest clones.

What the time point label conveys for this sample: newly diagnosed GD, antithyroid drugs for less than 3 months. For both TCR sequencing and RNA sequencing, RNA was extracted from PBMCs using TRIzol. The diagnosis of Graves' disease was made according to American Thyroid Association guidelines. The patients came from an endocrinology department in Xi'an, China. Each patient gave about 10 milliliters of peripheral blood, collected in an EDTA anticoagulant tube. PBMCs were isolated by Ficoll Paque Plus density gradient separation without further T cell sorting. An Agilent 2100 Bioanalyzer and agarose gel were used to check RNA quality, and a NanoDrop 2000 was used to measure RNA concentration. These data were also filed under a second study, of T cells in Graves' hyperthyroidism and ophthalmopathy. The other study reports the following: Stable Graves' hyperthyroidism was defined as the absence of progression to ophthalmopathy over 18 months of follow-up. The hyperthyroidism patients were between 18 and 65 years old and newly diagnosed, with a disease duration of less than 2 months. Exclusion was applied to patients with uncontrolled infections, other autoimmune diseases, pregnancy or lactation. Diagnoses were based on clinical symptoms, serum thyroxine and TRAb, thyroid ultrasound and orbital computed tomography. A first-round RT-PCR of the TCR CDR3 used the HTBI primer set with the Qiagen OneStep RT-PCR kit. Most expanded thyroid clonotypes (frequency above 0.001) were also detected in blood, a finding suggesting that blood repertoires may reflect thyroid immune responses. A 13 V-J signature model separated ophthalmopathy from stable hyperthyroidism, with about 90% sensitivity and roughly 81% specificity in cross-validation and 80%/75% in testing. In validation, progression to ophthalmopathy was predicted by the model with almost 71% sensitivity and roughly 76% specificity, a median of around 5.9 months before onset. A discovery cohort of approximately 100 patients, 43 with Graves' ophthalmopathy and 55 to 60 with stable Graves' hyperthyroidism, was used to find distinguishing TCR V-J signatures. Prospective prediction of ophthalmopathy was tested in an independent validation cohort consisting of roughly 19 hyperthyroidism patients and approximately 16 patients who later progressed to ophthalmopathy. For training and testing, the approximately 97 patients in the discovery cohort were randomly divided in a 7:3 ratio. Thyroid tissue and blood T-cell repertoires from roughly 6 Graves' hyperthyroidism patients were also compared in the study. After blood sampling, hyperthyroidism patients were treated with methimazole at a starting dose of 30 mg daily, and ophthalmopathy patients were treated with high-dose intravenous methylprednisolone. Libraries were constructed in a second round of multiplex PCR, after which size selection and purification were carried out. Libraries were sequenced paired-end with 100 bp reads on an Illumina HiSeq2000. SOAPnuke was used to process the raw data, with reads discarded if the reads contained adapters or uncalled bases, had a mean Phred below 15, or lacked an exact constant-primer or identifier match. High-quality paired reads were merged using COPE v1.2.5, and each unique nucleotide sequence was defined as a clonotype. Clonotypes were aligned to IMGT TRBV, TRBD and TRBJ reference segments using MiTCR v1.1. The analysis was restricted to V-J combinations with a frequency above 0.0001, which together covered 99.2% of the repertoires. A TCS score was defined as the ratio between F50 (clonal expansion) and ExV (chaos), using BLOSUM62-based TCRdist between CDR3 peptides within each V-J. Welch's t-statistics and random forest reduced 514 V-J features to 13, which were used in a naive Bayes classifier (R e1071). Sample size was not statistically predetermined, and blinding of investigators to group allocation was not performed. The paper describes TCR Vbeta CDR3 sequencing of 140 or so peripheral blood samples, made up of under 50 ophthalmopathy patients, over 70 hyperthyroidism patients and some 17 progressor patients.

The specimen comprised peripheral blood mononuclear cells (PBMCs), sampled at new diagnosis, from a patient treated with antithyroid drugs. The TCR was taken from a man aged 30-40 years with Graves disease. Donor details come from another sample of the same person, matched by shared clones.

The CDR3 protein is CSVLQGYEQYF. The DNA sequence is TGCAGCGTACTACAGGGGTACGAGCAGTACTTC. The V and J genes are TRBV29-1 and TRBJ2-7; 7 central bases correspond to TRBD1. Compared with germline, V lacks 6 bases and J lacks 4 bases; bases without a gene match: 3. The CDR3 spans 11 residues, from the cysteine through the phenylalanine. Left in the record is the CDR3 DNA by itself, 33 bases read in frame from the first base. CDR1 SQVTM and CDR2 ANQGSEA were looked up in the germline V gene.